The 32 T cell receptor beta chains in this list originate from one sample, sequenced in a study of blood T cell repertoires in COVID-19. Clones were read by immunoSEQ multiplex PCR, and TCRdb kept only the in-frame ones, dropping some. The top ten clones hold roughly 1.4% of a sample with more than 350,000 clones, roughly 88% of them seen once. The sequenced sample was PBMCs or T cells enriched from blood (not recorded which). These receptors all stem from a woman between 18 and 29 years old who had been exposed to COVID-19.

The CDR3 nucleotides are TGTGCCAGCAGCCTGGGACTTTATGGCTACACCTTC. The encoded protein is CASSLGLYGYTF. The rearrangement links TRBV5-6 to TRBJ1-2; TRBD1 might be the D (5 bases). Germline CDR1 SGHDT, CDR2 YYEEEE. The germline V and J ends were trimmed by 4 bases and 5 bases, with 9 bases remaining between them. This CDR3 region has 12 residues. The whole variable domain, remainder taken from reference TRBV5-6 and TRBJ1-2, is DAGVTQSPTHLIKTRGQQVTLRCSPKSGHDTVSWYQQALGQGPQFIFQYYEEEERQRGNFPDRFSGHQFPNYSSELNVNALLLGDSALYLCASSLGLYGYTFGSGTRLTVV.

The V call is TRBV20-1, the J call TRBJ1-1; unclear D gene. Germline CDR1 DFQATT, CDR2 SNEGSKA (reference sequence). The CDR3 sequence is 11 residues long. V lost 6 bases to trimming and J lost 5 bases, with 10 bases between them. Here the CDR3 reads CSASDGTEAFF. CDR3 in DNA: TGCAGTGCCTCCGACGGGACTGAAGCTTTCTTT.

J is TRBJ2-1 and V is TRBV7-2; TRBD2 matches at 8 bases. The CDR3 is made up of 16 amino acids. The V gene's germline CDR1 is SGHTA and CDR2 FQGNSA. V was pared by 4 bases and J by 9 bases, with 14 bases of the junction left unmatched. CDR3 sequence reads: CASSSSGSGIRAEQFF. CDR3 sequence (DNA): TGTGCCAGCAGCTCCTCGGGTAGCGGGATACGCGCTGAGCAGTTCTTC.

V is TRBV27 and J is TRBJ2-7, with D perhaps matching TRBD2 (6 bases). V was cut by 5 bases and J by 2 bases, with 16 bases left in between. Germline V gene data show CDR1 as MNHEY and CDR2 as SMNVEV (reference sequence). CDR3 size: 15 residues. CDR3: CASSPGPAGPYEQYF. As DNA, the CDR3 is TGTGCCAGCAGTCCGGGCCCCGCGGGGCCCTACGAGCAGTACTTC.

The chain recombines TRBV18 with TRBJ2-1, with 8 positions matching TRBD2. Trimming took 4 bases from V and 5 from J; bases not matched to a gene: 10. The CDR3 consists of 16 residues. Germline V gene data show CDR1 as KGHSH and CDR2 as LQKENI. The DNA for the CDR3 is TGTGCCAGCTCACTAATGTCGGGGGGGCTCGACAATGAGCAGTTCTTC. This encodes CASSLMSGGLDNEQFF.

The chain combines TRBV29-1 with TRBJ2-1; possible D gene TRBD1, 7 bases. V dropped 3 bases and J dropped 4 bases, with 16 bases sitting between them. Looked up from germline, CDR1 is SQVTM and CDR2 is ANQGSEA. This CDR3 has 15 residues. The CDR3 region is CSVDEFPGGYNEQFF. CDR3 sequence (DNA): TGCAGCGTTGATGAGTTCCCAGGGGGGTACAATGAGCAGTTCTTC.

This chain links TRBV28 with TRBJ2-1, with TRBD2 identical over 13 bases. The junction had 6 bases not matched to a gene; V was cut back by 3 bases and J by 7 bases. This CDR3 has 16 residues. CDR1 is MDHEN, CDR2 SYDVKM, per germline. CDR3 in DNA: TGTGCCAGCAGTTTGTGGACTAGCGGGAGTCGGAATGAGCAGTTCTTC. As protein: CASSLWTSGSRNEQFF.

CDR3: CASSYGGSGGLTDTQYF. As DNA, the CDR3 is TGTGCCAGCAGCTATGGAGGTAGCGGGGGCCTGACAGATACGCAGTATTTT. J is TRBJ2-3 and V is TRBV11-2, with TRBD2 matching 9 bases. Germline-derived CDR1 and CDR2 are SGHAT and FQNNGV. The CDR3 is 17 residues long. V was pared by 4 bases and J by 3 bases, with 11 bases of the junction left unmatched.

The genes are TRBV7-2 and TRBJ2-3; TRBD2 matches at 10 bases. The CDR3 totals 16 residues. The germline gives CDR1 SGHTA, CDR2 FQGNSA. The V segment lost 5 bases and the J segment 6 bases; nucleotides outside the gene matches: 11. CDR3: CASSLTSGTGRDTQYF. The CDR3 DNA sequence: TGTGCCAGCAGCCTAACTAGCGGGACGGGGCGGGATACGCAGTATTTT. The full variable domain, with the rest looked up from reference TRBV7-2 and TRBJ2-3, is GAGVSQSPSNKVTEKGKDVELRCDPISGHTALYWYRQSLGQGLEFLIYFQGNSAPDKSGLPSDRFSAERTGGSVSTLTIQRTQQEDSAVYLCASSLTSGTGRDTQYFGPGTRLTVL.

DNA of the CDR3: TGTGCCAGCAGTTCCCTCGGGGGAGAGGAGACCCAGTACTTC. Encoded protein: CASSSLGGEETQYF. The chain has TRBV28 and TRBJ2-5; the D gene is possibly TRBD2 (6 bases). V gave up 4 bases and J gave up 5 bases, with 14 bases separating them. The CDR3 totals 14 residues. Germline V gene sequence: CDR1 MDHEN, CDR2 SYDVKM.

V usage is TRBV4-2 and J usage is TRBJ1-3, with a tentative D call TRBD1 (6 bases). Trimming cost V 0 bases and J 3 bases, with 15 bases left between them. Per the germline V gene, CDR1 is LGHNA and CDR2 is YNFKEQ. The CDR3 runs to 17 residues. In DNA form, the CDR3 reads TGTGCCAGCAGCCAAGATTTCCCGCAGGGGATTGGAAACACCATATATTTT. This gives the protein CASSQDFPQGIGNTIYF.

The chain joins TRBV12-3 or TRBV12-4 to TRBJ1-5; D not resolved. V was trimmed by 3 bases and J by 7 bases, leaving 10 bases between them. This CDR3 is 13 amino acids long. CDR3 bases: TGTGCCAGCAGTTTCAGAGAGGGACAGCCCCAGCATTTT. This translates into CASSFREGQPQHF.

V gene TRBV9 combines with J gene TRBJ2-1, with 7 bases matching TRBD2. This CDR3 comprises 15 residues. The J segment lost 4 bases and the V segment lost 0 bases, leaving 4 bases of the junction unmatched. Germline lookup yields CDR1 SGDLS and CDR2 YYNGEE. The CDR3 region has the DNA TGTGCCAGCAGCGTAGCGGGCGGGGGATACAATGAGCAGTTCTTC. Translation gives CASSVAGGGYNEQFF.

The chain links TRBV2 to TRBJ1-6; perhaps TRBD1 as D (6 bases). Germline CDR1 reads SNHLY; CDR2 reads FYNNEI. The V end was cut by 7 bases, the J end by 0 bases, with 16 bases between. CDR3 length equals 17 residues. The CDR3 nucleotides are TGTGCCAGCACCCCGGACAGACCAAGCTCCTATAATTCACCCCTCCACTTT. The encoded protein is CASTPDRPSSYNSPLHF.

This chain joins TRBV12-3 or TRBV12-4 and TRBJ2-3; 9 positions agree with TRBD1. The CDR3 loop spans 13 amino acids. V shed 8 bases and J 6 bases; nucleotides not matched to a gene: 6. The CDR3 nucleotides read TGTGCCAGCCGCCCGACAGGGGGGGATACGCAGTATTTT. It encodes CASRPTGGDTQYF.

The chain joins TRBV6-5 to TRBJ1-1; 7 bases agree with TRBD1. This CDR3 is 16 amino acids long. Trimming removed 2 bases from V and 2 bases from J; junction bases left unmatched: 8. The V gene's germline CDR1 is MNHEY and CDR2 SVGAGI. CDR3 protein: CASSYGRDRVNTEAFF. Here the CDR3 DNA reads TGTGCCAGCAGTTACGGGCGGGACAGAGTAAACACTGAAGCTTTCTTT.

The chain carries TRBV14 and TRBJ1-2, with D perhaps TRBD1 (6 bases). Germline loops: CDR1 SGHDN, CDR2 FVKESK. Deletions cut 4 bases from V and 4 bases from J, with 10 bases between. This CDR3 has 13 residues. The CDR3 sequence: CASSRQVLYGYTF. The CDR3 DNA reads as TGTGCCAGCAGCCGACAGGTTCTCTATGGCTACACCTTC.

In this sample, this clone turned up once. This rearrangement joins TRBV5-6 to TRBJ1-1, with TRBD1 identical over 7 bases. The V gene's germline CDR1 is SGHDT and CDR2 YYEEEE. V was pared by 2 bases and J by 6 bases, with 10 bases of the junction left unmatched. The CDR3 sequence is 15 residues long. In DNA form, the CDR3 reads TGTGCCAGCAGCTTTGGGGCAGGAGGGACAGCTGAAGCTTTCTTT. It translates to CASSFGAGGTAEAFF.

This chain connects TRBV11-2 to TRBJ1-2; 10 bases line up with TRBD1. J lost 2 bases, V lost 4 bases, and 1 base had no gene match. Germline CDR1 and CDR2: SGHAT and FQNNGV. The length of the CDR3 is 14 residues. CDR3 amino acids: CASSSGQGNYGYTF. Written as DNA, the CDR3 is TGTGCCAGCAGCTCGGGACAGGGGAACTATGGCTACACCTTC.

Notes on this clone: The junction and the germline gene differ at one end; a read error may be behind it. The chain carries TRBV7-2 and TRBJ2-3, with 7 bases lining up with TRBD2. Germline assignment: CDR1 SGHTA and CDR2 FQGNSA. The CDR3 has 12 residues. CDR3 in DNA: TGTGCCAGCAGCTTACCTGGGACTAACCTAGGTTTT. Translation gives CASSLPGTNLGF.

As to this clone: Other DNA sequences of this sample code for an identical CDR3. CDR3 DNA: TGTGCCAGCAGTCTCAGTACCTACGAGCAGTACTTC. As protein: CASSLSTYEQYF. The rearrangement links TRBV28 to TRBJ2-7; no firm D call. Germline CDR1 is MDHEN and CDR2 is SYDVKM. Trimming removed 5 bases at V and 2 bases at J, with 7 bases between. The CDR3 covers 12 residues.

The count of this clone is one. The CDR3 DNA reads TGTGCCAGCAGCGGGGGACTTTCCAAGACCTACGAGCAGTACTTC. It yields the protein CASSGGLSKTYEQYF. The rearrangement joins TRBV5-8 to TRBJ2-7; tentatively, D is TRBD2 (6 bases). Trimming took off 4 bases at V and 2 bases at J, with 16 bases between the two ends. This CDR3 comprises 15 residues. Germline lookup yields CDR1 SGHTS and CDR2 YDEGEE.

This sequence joins TRBV7-8 and TRBJ1-5; 10 nucleotides match TRBD1. Unmatched junction bases numbered 3, after V lost 1 base and J lost 6 bases. The germline V gene encodes CDR1 SGHVS and CDR2 FQNEAQ. The CDR3 spans 15 residues. The CDR3 DNA follows: TGTGCCAGCAGCTTAGGACAGGGGGCGGTTCAGCCCCAGCATTTT. Amino acids: CASSLGQGAVQPQHF.

Remarks on this clone: Sequence at one end of the junction differs from germline and may be a read error. The chain couples TRBV9 to TRBJ2-7, with 9 bases fitting TRBD1. Germline CDR1 and CDR2: SGDLS and YYNGEE. The CDR3 runs 11 residues. CDR3 in amino acids: CASRNLDRGDF. The CDR3 region has the DNA TGTGCCAGCAGAAATTTGGACAGGGGAGACTTC.

This chain links TRBV18 with TRBJ1-3; D may be TRBD1 (6 bases). Trimming took 4 bases from V and 1 from J, leaving 8 bases between them. Germline-derived CDR1 and CDR2 are KGHSH and LQKENI. This CDR3 has 14 residues. CDR3 nucleotide sequence: TGTGCCAGCTCACTAGGACAGTCTGGAAACACCATATATTTT. Translating it yields CASSLGQSGNTIYF.

The gene calls are TRBV6-5 and TRBJ1-4; a weak D match, TRBD1 (6 bases). The V and J ends lost 7 bases and 2 bases respectively, with 14 bases between them. CDR3 size: 15 residues. CDR1 is MNHEY, CDR2 SVGAGI, per germline. This CDR3 is CASMLTGLTNEKLFF. The CDR3 nucleotides read TGTGCCAGCATGTTAACAGGGCTCACTAATGAAAAACTGTTTTTT.

This clone has just one count. This chain links TRBV2 with TRBJ1-5; 7 positions match TRBD1. The trim removed 3 bases at V and 4 bases at J, leaving 6 bases unmatched. The CDR3 has 15 residues. The germline V gene has CDR1 SNHLY and CDR2 FYNNEI. The CDR3 loop is CASSDHRDRNQPQHF. CDR3 nucleotide sequence: TGTGCCAGCAGTGACCACCGGGACAGAAATCAGCCCCAGCATTTT.

The genes are TRBV5-1 and TRBJ2-7; TRBD1 might be the D (6 bases). The V gene's germline CDR1 is SGHRS and CDR2 YFSETQ. This CDR3 is 14 amino acids long. The V end lost 4 bases, the J end lost 4 bases, and 15 bases lay between the germline ends. The CDR3 bases are TGCGCCAGCAGCGCTGGGACAACTCAATACGAGCAGTACTTC. Translated, it gives CASSAGTTQYEQYF.

This chain links TRBV2 with TRBJ2-4; D uncertain. This CDR3 is 15 amino acids long. The germline gives CDR1 SNHLY, CDR2 FYNNEI. V shed 7 bases and J shed 0 bases, with 13 bases lying between them. This CDR3 reads CASTAGALAKNIQYF. The CDR3, as DNA: TGTGCCAGCACGGCCGGAGCCTTAGCCAAAAACATTCAGTACTTC.

The chain carries TRBV28 and TRBJ2-5; 7 bases are a match to TRBD2. CDR3 length: 14 residues. Germline loops: CDR1 MDHEN, CDR2 SYDVKM. V was pared by 6 bases and J by 2 bases, with 6 bases of the junction left unmatched. The CDR3 nucleotides read TGTGCCAGCAGGGCTAGCGGATCTCAAGAGACCCAGTACTTC. Amino acids: CASRASGSQETQYF.

The chain carries TRBV6-4 and TRBJ2-1, with 8 bases matching TRBD2. The CDR3 has 16 amino acids. With V trimmed by 0 bases and J by 7 bases, 8 bases remained unmatched. Germline CDR1 MRHNA, CDR2 SNTAGT. CDR3 bases: TGTGCCAGCAGTGACTCGGCGACGGGAGGGTCAAATGAGCAGTTCTTC. Translation: CASSDSATGGSNEQFF.

V gene TRBV7-2 combines with J gene TRBJ2-7; possible D gene TRBD2, 5 bases. In germline, CDR1 is SGHTA, CDR2 FQGNSA. This CDR3 has 15 amino acids. Trimming cost V 1 base and J 1 base, with 11 bases left between them. The CDR3 loop reads CASSLGGSLSYEQYF. The DNA for the CDR3 is TGTGCCAGCAGCTTAGGAGGGAGTCTTTCCTACGAGCAGTACTTC.